Listed below are T cell receptor beta chains from one sample, sequenced in a study of T cell changes during pregnancy in multiple sclerosis. The data were produced by immunoSEQ multiplex PCR, yet TCRdb's version contains in-frame clones alone and is incomplete. There are around 80,000 clones in the sample; almost 95% occur only once, and less than 2.5% lies in the top ten. The material sequenced was peripheral blood, taken before pregnancy. Source of these receptors: a female donor with multiple sclerosis, enrolled in a pregnancy study. Each CDR3 is given with its conserved first and last residue. The order of the fields is D gene, V gene, J gene, clone size, CDR3 protein, CDR3 DNA. A D gene is named only where the DNA matches it firmly. Clone size is stated in some rows and not others, as once, few, many or a class when expanded.

D: TRBD1
V: TRBV10-3
J: TRBJ2-7
size: .
CDR3: CATRQGINEQYF
DNA: TGTGCCACCCGACAGGGGATCAACGAGCAGTACTTC

D: .
V: TRBV19
J: TRBJ2-1
size: .
CDR3: CASSRAPPEFNEQFF
DNA: TGTGCCAGTAGTAGGGCCCCACCTGAGTTTAATGAGCAGTTCTTC

D: .
V: TRBV13
J: TRBJ2-5
size: .
CDR3: CASSLGSLTQYF
DNA: TGTGCCAGCAGCTTAGGCTCCTTGACCCAGTACTTC

D: .
V: TRBV4-3
J: TRBJ2-2
size: .
CDR3: CASSQGMAGPGELFF
DNA: TGCGCCAGCAGCCAAGGAATGGCTGGGCCCGGGGAGCTGTTTTTT

D: .
V: TRBV13
J: TRBJ1-3
size: .
CDR3: CASSLIQGTSGNTIYF
DNA: TGTGCCAGCAGCTTAATTCAGGGGACATCCGGAAACACCATATATTTT

D: .
V: TRBV4-2
J: TRBJ1-2
size: .
CDR3: CASSQDLVQTAYGYTF
DNA: TGTGCCAGCAGCCAAGATTTGGTTCAAACAGCTTATGGCTACACCTTC

D: TRBD2
V: TRBV28
J: TRBJ2-5
size: .
CDR3: CASSGLAGQKTQYF
DNA: TGTGCCAGCAGTGGACTAGCGGGACAGAAGACCCAGTACTTC

D: .
V: TRBV15
J: TRBJ1-1
size: .
CDR3: CATSRPWAEAFF
DNA: TGTGCCACCAGCAGACCGTGGGCGGAAGCTTTCTTT

D: TRBD1
V: TRBV2
J: TRBJ2-2
size: .
CDR3: CASNQPRTGPNTGELFF
DNA: TGTGCCAGCAACCAGCCCAGGACAGGGCCCAACACCGGGGAGCTGTTTTTT

D: TRBD2
V: TRBV14
J: TRBJ2-7
size: .
CDR3: CASSQDLTSGVSSYEQYF
DNA: TGTGCCAGCAGCCAAGATCTGACTAGCGGAGTTAGCTCCTACGAGCAGTACTTC

D: .
V: TRBV30
J: TRBJ2-1
size: few
CDR3: CAGDRIYNEQFF
DNA: TGTGCCGGTGACAGGATCTACAATGAGCAGTTCTTC

D: .
V: TRBV29-1
J: TRBJ2-7
size: once
CDR3: CSVGGLNGSSYEQYF
DNA: TGCAGCGTTGGTGGACTAAACGGGAGTTCCTACGAGCAGTACTTC

D: TRBD2
V: TRBV5-4
J: TRBJ2-1
size: .
CDR3: CASRETSGSVNEQFF
DNA: TGTGCCAGCAGGGAGACTAGCGGGAGTGTCAATGAGCAGTTCTTC

D: TRBD1
V: TRBV5-1
J: TRBJ2-2
size: .
CDR3: CASSWTTGGTGELFF
DNA: TGCGCCAGCAGCTGGACGACAGGGGGGACCGGGGAGCTGTTTTTT

D: TRBD1
V: TRBV6-5
J: TRBJ1-2
size: .
CDR3: CASSPTGDYGYTF
DNA: TGTGCCAGCAGCCCGACAGGGGACTATGGCTACACCTTC

D: TRBD1
V: TRBV14
J: TRBJ2-5
size: .
CDR3: CASSQDPGQLQETQYF
DNA: TGTGCCAGCAGCCAAGATCCGGGACAGCTTCAAGAGACCCAGTACTTC

D: TRBD1
V: TRBV4-2
J: TRBJ1-5
size: .
CDR3: CARKDDRGYSNQPQHF
DNA: TGTGCCAGGAAGGATGACAGGGGATATAGCAATCAGCCCCAGCATTTT

D: .
V: TRBV18
J: TRBJ1-5
size: .
CDR3: CASSPTGQNQPQHF
DNA: TGTGCCAGCTCACCCACGGGACAAAATCAGCCCCAGCATTTT

D: .
V: TRBV6-6
J: TRBJ2-1
size: .
CDR3: CASSQAPNEQFF
DNA: TGTGCCAGCAGTCAAGCCCCCAATGAGCAGTTCTTC

D: .
V: TRBV6-6
J: TRBJ2-7
size: .
CDR3: CASSYSNPDFTYEQYF
DNA: TGTGCCAGCAGTTACTCGAACCCAGACTTCACCTACGAGCAGTACTTC

D: TRBD2
V: TRBV30
J: TRBJ2-1
size: once
CDR3: CAWSVGGSSYNEQFF
DNA: TGTGCCTGGAGTGTAGGCGGGAGCTCCTACAATGAGCAGTTCTTC

D: TRBD2
V: TRBV5-1
J: TRBJ2-5
size: .
CDR3: CASSYGGRGETQYF
DNA: TGCGCCAGCAGTTATGGCGGGAGAGGGGAGACCCAGTACTTC

D: .
V: TRBV7-2
J: TRBJ2-7
size: .
CDR3: CASTSQGPTYEQYF
DNA: TGTGCCAGCACCTCCCAGGGCCCCACCTACGAGCAGTACTTC

D: .
V: TRBV4-3
J: TRBJ1-4
size: .
CDR3: CASSQEATTNEKLFF
DNA: TGCGCCAGCAGCCAAGAAGCTACAACTAATGAAAAACTGTTTTTT

D: TRBD2
V: TRBV19
J: TRBJ2-5
size: .
CDR3: CASSMGLAEETQYF
DNA: TGTGCCAGTAGTATGGGACTAGCGGAAGAGACCCAGTACTTC

D: TRBD1
V: TRBV30
J: TRBJ1-5
size: few
CDR3: CAWSGGQAHQPQHF
DNA: TGTGCCTGGAGTGGGGGACAGGCCCATCAGCCCCAGCATTTT

D: .
V: TRBV9
J: TRBJ2-2
size: .
CDR3: CASSGRTGLSTGELFF
DNA: TGTGCCAGCAGCGGGCGAACAGGGTTGAGCACCGGGGAGCTGTTTTTT

D: .
V: TRBV5-6
J: TRBJ2-2
size: once
CDR3: CASSLVGGNTGELFF
DNA: TGTGCCAGCAGCTTAGTGGGAGGGAACACCGGGGAGCTGTTTTTT

D: .
V: TRBV9
J: TRBJ2-6
size: few
CDR3: CASSVGGGNSGANVLTF
DNA: TGTGCCAGCAGCGTAGGAGGGGGAAATTCTGGGGCCAACGTCCTGACTTTC

D: TRBD2
V: TRBV5-5
J: TRBJ2-4
size: once
CDR3: CASSLTSGSGNIQYF
DNA: TGTGCCAGCAGTTTGACTAGCGGGAGTGGGAACATTCAGTACTTC

D: TRBD1
V: TRBV6-4
J: TRBJ1-1
size: .
CDR3: CASGRDRGSEAFF
DNA: TGTGCCAGCGGCCGGGACAGGGGGTCTGAAGCTTTCTTT

D: .
V: TRBV5-5
J: TRBJ1-4
size: .
CDR3: CASSLVAINEKLFF
DNA: TGTGCCAGCAGCTTGGTGGCCATTAATGAAAAACTGTTTTTT

D: TRBD2
V: TRBV7-2
J: TRBJ2-3
size: .
CDR3: CASSSSGRDADTQYF
DNA: TGTGCCAGCAGCTCTAGCGGGAGGGACGCAGATACGCAGTATTTT

D: .
V: TRBV18
J: TRBJ1-4
size: .
CDR3: CASSPPGSATNEKLFF
DNA: TGTGCCAGCTCACCCCCGGGGTCGGCAACTAATGAAAAACTGTTTTTT

D: .
V: TRBV6-5
J: TRBJ1-1
size: .
CDR3: CASSSTGGEAFF
DNA: TGTGCCAGCAGCAGTACAGGAGGGGAAGCTTTCTTT

D: TRBD2
V: TRBV19
J: TRBJ2-4
size: .
CDR3: CASSRLAGAIAKNIQYF
DNA: TGTGCCAGTAGTCGACTAGCGGGAGCGATAGCCAAAAACATTCAGTACTTC

D: .
V: TRBV7-8
J: TRBJ2-7
size: .
CDR3: CASSTRTGAYEQYF
DNA: TGTGCCAGCAGCACCCGGACCGGGGCCTACGAGCAGTACTTC

D: .
V: TRBV27
J: TRBJ1-2
size: once
CDR3: CASSFWGRGLYGYTF
DNA: TGTGCCAGCAGCTTTTGGGGCAGGGGTCTTTATGGCTACACCTTC

D: .
V: TRBV5-6
J: TRBJ1-1
size: .
CDR3: CASKGVLTEAFF
DNA: TGTGCCAGCAAAGGGGTCTTAACTGAAGCTTTCTTT